The source of this TCR beta chain is a study of T cells in localized non-small cell lung cancer. Measured with immunoSEQ multiplex PCR; TCRdb has only the in-frame clones, and not every one. The sample consists of approximately 11,000 clones, over 75% of them appearing once. Trimming stripped 7 bases from V and 2 bases from J, with 16 bases between. The CDR3 is 14 residues long. Germline V gene sequence: CDR1 SGHRS, CDR2 YFSETQ. Here the sequenced sample was peripheral blood, taken before any cancer treatment. The receptor's source is a male donor aged 60 or over with stage I lung adenocarcinoma. The V gene is TRBV5-1, the J gene TRBJ2-7; TRBD1 is a possible D gene (5 bases). CDR3 sequence: CASGLNWGPYEQYF. CDR3 coding DNA: TGCGCCAGCGGTCTTAACTGGGGCCCCTACGAGCAGTACTTC.